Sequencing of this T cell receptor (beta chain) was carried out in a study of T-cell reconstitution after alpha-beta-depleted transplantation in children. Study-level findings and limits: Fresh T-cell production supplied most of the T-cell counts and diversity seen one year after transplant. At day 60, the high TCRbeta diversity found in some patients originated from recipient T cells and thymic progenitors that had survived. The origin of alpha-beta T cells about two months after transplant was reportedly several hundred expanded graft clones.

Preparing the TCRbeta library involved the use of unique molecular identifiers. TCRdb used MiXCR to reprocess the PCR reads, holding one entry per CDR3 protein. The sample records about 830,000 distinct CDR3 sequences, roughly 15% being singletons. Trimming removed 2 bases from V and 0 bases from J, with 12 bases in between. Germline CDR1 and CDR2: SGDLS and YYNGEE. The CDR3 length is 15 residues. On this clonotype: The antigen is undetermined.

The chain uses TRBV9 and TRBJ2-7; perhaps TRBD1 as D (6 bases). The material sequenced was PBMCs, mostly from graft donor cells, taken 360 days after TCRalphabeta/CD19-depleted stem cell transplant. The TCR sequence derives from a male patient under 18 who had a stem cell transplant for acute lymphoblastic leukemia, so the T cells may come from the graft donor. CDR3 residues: CASSVGTPSSYEQYF. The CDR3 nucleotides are TGTGCCAGCAGCGTGGGGACACCTAGCTCCTACGAGCAGTACTTC.